This is a list of T cell receptor beta chains from one sample in a study of blood T cell repertoires in COVID-19. Sequencing used immunoSEQ multiplex PCR; TCRdb keeps in-frame clones, though not all of them. Of fewer than 400,000 clones in the sample, about 85% are singletons; the top ten hold over 1.5%. Material: PBMCs or T cells enriched from blood (not recorded which). The source is a woman aged 25 to 39 who had been exposed to COVID-19. Both conserved end residues are part of each CDR3. D genes are given only for firm matches. Size values are once, few and many counts, or a class for expanded clones, and some rows have none.

d_call	v_call	j_call	clone_size	cdr3_aa	cdr3_nt
NA	TRBV11-3	TRBJ2-5	NA	CASSLVSGETQYF	TGTGCCAGCAGCTTAGTATCCGGAGAGACCCAGTACTTC
NA	TRBV29-1	TRBJ1-2	few	CSALLGTAQDGYTF	TGCAGCGCCCTACTAGGTACGGCTCAGGACGGCTACACCTTC
TRBD1	TRBV19	TRBJ1-6	few	CASTMGDRDTTPLHF	TGTGCCAGTACCATGGGGGACAGGGACACAACACCCCTCCACTTT
TRBD2	TRBV11-2	TRBJ2-7	NA	CASSLDQAGSLAGRQYF	TGTGCCAGCAGCTTAGATCAGGCCGGGAGCCTAGCGGGCAGACAGTACTTC
TRBD1	TRBV30	TRBJ1-3	NA	CAWKRQGATGNTIYF	TGTGCCTGGAAACGACAGGGCGCGACTGGAAACACCATATATTTT
NA	TRBV7-9	TRBJ1-2	NA	CASSFQDFYGYTF	TGTGCCAGCAGCTTCCAGGATTTCTATGGCTACACCTTC
NA	TRBV19	TRBJ1-2	NA	CASSTAGYVEGYTF	TGTGCCAGTAGCACGGCCGGGTATGTGGAGGGCTACACCTTC
NA	TRBV5-1	TRBJ1-6	NA	CASSLLGPNSPLHF	TGCGCCAGCAGCTTGTTGGGGCCTAATTCACCCCTCCACTTT
NA	TRBV19	TRBJ1-3	NA	CASSIVWRDSGNTIYF	TGTGCCAGTAGTATAGTTTGGCGGGACTCTGGAAACACCATATATTTT
NA	TRBV12-3/TRBV12-4	TRBJ1-2	NA	CASRLASSYGYTF	TGTGCCAGCAGATTGGCCTCGTCCTATGGCTACACCTTC
NA	TRBV28	TRBJ1-2	NA	CASTVQGSNYGYTF	TGTGCCAGCACGGTTCAGGGGAGTAACTATGGCTACACCTTC
NA	TRBV10-3	TRBJ1-2	few	CAISGGRSYGYTF	TGTGCCATCAGCGGGGGACGGTCATATGGCTACACCTTC
TRBD1	TRBV28	TRBJ2-1	NA	CASVAGTVPHNEQFF	TGTGCCAGCGTCGCCGGGACAGTACCCCACAATGAGCAGTTCTTC
TRBD1	TRBV30	TRBJ1-2	NA	CAWSEGAPGYTF	TGTGCCTGGAGTGAGGGGGCGCCTGGCTACACCTTC
TRBD1	TRBV30	TRBJ1-2	NA	CAWSVARGLNYGYTF	TGTGCCTGGAGTGTCGCCAGGGGGCTTAACTATGGCTACACCTTC
NA	TRBV9	TRBJ1-6	NA	CASSVGPEVSLHF	TGTGCCAGCAGCGTGGGGCCCGAGGTTTCCCTCCACTTT
NA	TRBV5-6	TRBJ1-2	many	CASSLDRVDGYTF	TGTGCCAGCAGCTTGGACAGGGTTGATGGCTACACCTTC
TRBD1	TRBV6-2/TRBV6-3	TRBJ2-7	NA	CASSTGTATNYEQYF	TGTGCCAGCAGTACCGGGACAGCCACGAACTACGAGCAGTACTTC
NA	TRBV5-6	TRBJ1-6	once	CASSSTGGSPLHF	TGTGCCAGCAGCTCGACGGGAGGTTCACCCCTCCACTTT
NA	TRBV7-9	TRBJ1-6	NA	CASSDELRVPLHF	TGTGCCAGCAGCGATGAACTCCGAGTGCCCCTCCACTTT
NA	TRBV25-1	TRBJ1-1	NA	CASRLSQGGGEAFF	TGTGCCAGCAGGCTGTCTCAGGGAGGTGGTGAAGCTTTCTTT
NA	TRBV18	TRBJ1-4	NA	CASSPLEVNEKLFF	TGTGCCAGCTCACCCTTGGAGGTTAATGAAAAACTGTTTTTT
TRBD1	TRBV10-3	TRBJ2-7	NA	CAIRQGPNSYEQYF	TGTGCCATTCGACAGGGCCCAAACTCCTACGAGCAGTACTTC
TRBD1	TRBV2	TRBJ1-4	NA	CASSYRGGEKLFF	TGTGCCAGCAGCTACAGGGGTGGTGAAAAACTGTTTTTT
TRBD1	TRBV30	TRBJ1-6	NA	CAWSYRGISPLHF	TGTGCCTGGAGTTACAGGGGAATTTCACCCCTCCACTTT
TRBD1	TRBV5-4	TRBJ2-1	NA	CASSRPGTGRSDEQFF	TGTGCCAGCAGCAGACCCGGGACAGGAAGATCCGATGAGCAGTTCTTC
NA	TRBV7-8	TRBJ1-3	NA	CASSLQGSRNTIYF	TGTGCCAGCAGCTTACAGGGTTCTAGAAACACCATATATTTT
NA	TRBV6-1	TRBJ2-3	NA	CASSEDRERPSTDTQYF	TGTGCCAGCAGTGAAGATCGGGAAAGGCCTAGCACAGATACGCAGTATTTT
TRBD2	TRBV4-1	TRBJ2-2	NA	CASSQVAGGPAGELFF	TGCGCCAGCAGCCAGGTAGCGGGGGGGCCCGCCGGGGAGCTGTTTTTT
TRBD1	TRBV19	TRBJ1-2	NA	CASATLWTGPSGYTF	TGTGCCAGCGCAACCCTTTGGACAGGCCCCTCGGGCTACACCTTC
TRBD1	TRBV28	TRBJ1-2	once	CASNHGTGGGYTF	TGTGCCAGCAATCATGGGACAGGGGGAGGCTACACCTTC
TRBD1	TRBV6-5	TRBJ2-7	NA	CATAGTGAREQYF	TGTGCCACGGCCGGGACAGGGGCGAGGGAGCAGTACTTC
NA	TRBV6-5	TRBJ1-1	NA	CASRQGLNTEAFF	TGTGCCAGCAGGCAGGGGCTGAACACTGAAGCTTTCTTT
TRBD2	TRBV5-6	TRBJ2-1	NA	CASSTTSGFHNEQFF	TGTGCCAGCAGCACGACTAGCGGGTTCCACAATGAGCAGTTCTTC
TRBD1	TRBV15	TRBJ1-3	NA	CATSRTGQGTGNTIYF	TGTGCCACCAGCCGAACGGGACAGGGGACTGGAAACACCATATATTTT
TRBD1	TRBV6-5	TRBJ1-4	few	CASSDPGTGNEKLFF	TGTGCCAGCAGCGATCCCGGGACAGGGAATGAAAAACTGTTTTTT
TRBD1	TRBV6-2/TRBV6-3	TRBJ2-7	NA	CASSTPGQVIYEQYF	TGTGCCAGCAGTACACCGGGACAGGTCATCTACGAGCAGTACTTC
TRBD1	TRBV11-1	TRBJ1-6	NA	CASSSGQAGSSPLHF	TGTGCCAGCAGCTCAGGACAGGCGGGAAGTTCACCCCTCCACTTT
NA	TRBV4-1	TRBJ2-1	NA	CASSQQGYNEQFF	TGCGCCAGCAGCCAACAGGGATACAATGAGCAGTTCTTC
TRBD2	TRBV28	TRBJ2-5	NA	CASSSAGGGFQETQYF	TGTGCCAGCAGTTCGGCGGGAGGGGGGTTCCAAGAGACCCAGTACTTC
TRBD1	TRBV19	TRBJ2-1	once	CASSSRDRAMDYNEQFF	TGTGCCAGTAGTTCCCGGGACAGGGCGATGGACTACAATGAGCAGTTCTTC
NA	TRBV7-7	TRBJ2-5	NA	CASSSPSQETQYF	TGTGCTAGCAGCTCTCCTTCCCAAGAGACCCAGTACTTC
NA	TRBV12-3/TRBV12-4	TRBJ2-6	NA	CASSFTGANVLTF	TGTGCCAGCAGTTTTACTGGGGCCAACGTCCTGACTTTC
TRBD1	TRBV19	TRBJ2-7	once	CASSIDGAGGSYEQYF	TGTGCCAGTAGTATAGATGGGGCAGGGGGCTCCTACGAGCAGTACTTC
NA	TRBV6-5	TRBJ1-2	NA	CASSYGAFPYGYTF	TGTGCCAGCAGTTATGGGGCCTTCCCCTATGGCTACACCTTC